The 5 T cell receptor beta chains given below trace back to one sample, sequenced in a study of shared clonotypes between healthy human individuals. Sequenced by immunoSEQ multiplex PCR; TCRdb stores in-frame clones only, minus some. The table shows 2 million to 2.5 million clones, with about 94% occurring only once. Material: naive CD4+ T cells sorted from blood. Specified subset: CD45RA+ positively selected. The source is a man aged 18 to 30 in good health.

The chain employs TRBV5-1 and TRBJ2-1, with D perhaps assigned TRBD1 or TRBD2 (5 bases each). The CDR3 covers 14 residues. Germline V gives CDR1 SGHRS, CDR2 YFSETQ. The V and J ends lost 0 bases and 12 bases respectively, with 16 bases between them. DNA of the CDR3: TGCGCCAGCAGCTTGGATTGGGGGTCGGGTAGGCAGTTCTTC. Residues: CASSLDWGSGRQFF.

The chain carries TRBV5-1 and TRBJ2-1; 7 bases are a match to TRBD2. The CDR3 sequence is 14 residues long. The germline CDR1 and CDR2 sequences are SGHRS and YFSETQ. V lost 3 bases and J lost 5; bases outside the gene matches: 5. DNA for the CDR3: TGCGCCAGCAGCTCGGGAGGCGGCAACAATGAGCAGTTCTTC. Its translation: CASSSGGGNNEQFF.

The V and J genes are TRBV30 and TRBJ1-1; D not resolved. This CDR3 contains 13 residues. The V end lost 3 bases, the J end lost 1 base, and 9 bases lay between the germline ends. Germline V gene data show CDR1 as GTSNPN and CDR2 as SVGIG (reference sequence). The CDR3 DNA follows: TGTGCCTGGAGCCACAATAGGAACACTGAAGCTTTCTTT. Its protein product is CAWSHNRNTEAFF.

The CDR3 sequence is CASSQDSWFTEAFF. For the CDR3, the DNA is TGCGCCAGCAGCCAAGATTCGTGGTTCACTGAAGCTTTCTTT. V and J are TRBV4-1 and TRBJ1-1; D is ambiguous. The V gene's germline CDR1 is MGHRA and CDR2 YSYEKL. The CDR3 has 14 amino acids. Trimming cost V 0 bases and J 4 bases, with 9 bases left between them.

The gene calls are TRBV7-2 and TRBJ1-2; 8 nucleotides align to TRBD1. Germline V gene data show CDR1 as SGHTA and CDR2 as FQGNSA. V shed 6 bases and J 5 bases; nucleotides not matched to a gene: 11. The CDR3 has 15 amino acids. The DNA of the CDR3 is TGTGCCAGCAGTTATGACAGGGGTGGGAGTTATGGCTACACCTTC. Its protein is CASSYDRGGSYGYTF.